This is a list of T cell receptor beta chains from one sample in a study of sequential checkpoint blockade in melanoma. Assay: immunoSEQ multiplex PCR; the TCRdb copy retains only in-frame clones and omits some. Of 9,500 to 15,000 clones in the sample, 75% to 80% were seen once. The sequenced sample was CD8+ T cells sorted from blood (inferred from file names), obtained from a patient given nivolumab and ipilimumab in sequence. The receptor set was obtained from a human donor with melanoma. CDR3s include the opening cysteine and the closing phenylalanine or tryptophan. Fields, in order: J gene, V gene, D gene, clone size, CDR3 DNA, CDR3 protein. A D gene is named only where the DNA matches it firmly. The size field is filled for only some rows; it gives once, few, many or a size class.

J gene: TRBJ2-7; V gene: TRBV29-1; D gene: NA; clone size: once; CDR3 DNA: TGCAGCGTTGAGGGGACACTAGAAGGCTACGAGCAGTACTTC; CDR3 protein: CSVEGTLEGYEQYF
J gene: TRBJ2-7; V gene: TRBV7-9; D gene: NA; clone size: NA; CDR3 DNA: TGTGCCAGCAGCGGGGGACACCTCTACGAGCAGTACTTC; CDR3 protein: CASSGGHLYEQYF
J gene: TRBJ1-1; V gene: TRBV5-1; D gene: NA; clone size: NA; CDR3 DNA: TGCGCCAGCAGCTTAAGCGTGAGCACTGAAGCTTTCTTT; CDR3 protein: CASSLSVSTEAFF
J gene: TRBJ1-1; V gene: TRBV6-5; D gene: NA; clone size: once; CDR3 DNA: TGTGCCAGCAGTTACGGGGGGGCCACTGAAGCTTTCTTT; CDR3 protein: CASSYGGATEAFF
J gene: TRBJ2-2; V gene: TRBV19; D gene: NA; clone size: NA; CDR3 DNA: TGTGCCAGTAGTACCATTAACACCGGGGAGCTGTTTTTT; CDR3 protein: CASSTINTGELFF
J gene: TRBJ2-5; V gene: TRBV9; D gene: TRBD2; clone size: NA; CDR3 DNA: TGTGCCAGCAGCGTTGTAGCGGGTCTGGGCGAGACCCAGTACTTC; CDR3 protein: CASSVVAGLGETQYF
J gene: TRBJ2-1; V gene: TRBV7-2; D gene: TRBD2; clone size: few; CDR3 DNA: TGTGCCAGCAGCACCCTAGCGGGCCCCTACAATGAGCAGTTCTTC; CDR3 protein: CASSTLAGPYNEQFF
J gene: TRBJ2-7; V gene: TRBV5-6; D gene: NA; clone size: NA; CDR3 DNA: TGTGCCAGCAGCCTTTTCGGGAGTGGTTACGAGCAGTACTTC; CDR3 protein: CASSLFGSGYEQYF
J gene: TRBJ2-1; V gene: TRBV19; D gene: TRBD2; clone size: NA; CDR3 DNA: TGTGCCAGTGTCAGCGGGAGGCGCGTCGATGAGCAGTTCTTC; CDR3 protein: CASVSGRRVDEQFF
J gene: TRBJ1-1; V gene: TRBV30; D gene: NA; clone size: NA; CDR3 DNA: TGTGCCTGGAGTGTAATAGCGAACACTGAAGCTTTCTTT; CDR3 protein: CAWSVIANTEAFF
J gene: TRBJ2-3; V gene: TRBV29-1; D gene: NA; clone size: NA; CDR3 DNA: TGCAGCCACCCGGACAGCAACACAGATACGCAGTATTTT; CDR3 protein: CSHPDSNTDTQYF
J gene: TRBJ2-7; V gene: TRBV29-1; D gene: NA; clone size: few; CDR3 DNA: TGCAGCGCGGAGACAGGTGGGTCCTACGAGCAGTACTTC; CDR3 protein: CSAETGGSYEQYF
J gene: TRBJ1-2; V gene: TRBV5-1; D gene: NA; clone size: NA; CDR3 DNA: TGCGCCAGCAGATGGTCCCCCGCGGGGGGCTACACCTTC; CDR3 protein: CASRWSPAGGYTF
J gene: TRBJ2-1; V gene: TRBV15; D gene: NA; clone size: NA; CDR3 DNA: TGTGCCACCACACCCCGACAGATGAACTACAATGAGCAGTTCTTC; CDR3 protein: CATTPRQMNYNEQFF
J gene: TRBJ1-1; V gene: TRBV30; D gene: TRBD1; clone size: NA; CDR3 DNA: TGTGCCTGGAGTCTAGGGACAGGGGTTGAAGCTTTCTTT; CDR3 protein: CAWSLGTGVEAFF
J gene: TRBJ2-7; V gene: TRBV5-8; D gene: TRBD1; clone size: NA; CDR3 DNA: TGTGCCAGCAGCTTGGCCTGGACAGGGAACGACGAGCAGTACTTC; CDR3 protein: CASSLAWTGNDEQYF
J gene: TRBJ1-1; V gene: TRBV6-5; D gene: NA; clone size: few; CDR3 DNA: TGTGCCAGCAGTGTAGGGGGTAGATTCTTT; CDR3 protein: CASSVGGRFF
J gene: TRBJ1-2; V gene: TRBV27; D gene: NA; clone size: large; CDR3 DNA: TGTGCCAGCAGCCCAACCTTAGCTGGTGGCTACACCTTC; CDR3 protein: CASSPTLAGGYTF
J gene: TRBJ2-3; V gene: TRBV13; D gene: NA; clone size: NA; CDR3 DNA: TGTGCCAGCAGCTCCCTCCCCGCGATAGTCAGCACAGATACGCAGTATTTT; CDR3 protein: CASSSLPAIVSTDTQYF
J gene: TRBJ2-1; V gene: TRBV9; D gene: NA; clone size: NA; CDR3 DNA: TGTGCCAGCAGCCCACAAGAGGGAGAGGATTGGTCTGAGCAGTTCTTC; CDR3 protein: CASSPQEGEDWSEQFF
J gene: TRBJ2-2; V gene: TRBV15; D gene: TRBD2; clone size: NA; CDR3 DNA: TGTGCCACGGAGGGAAGCGGGGGGGACACCGGGGAGCTGTTTTTT; CDR3 protein: CATEGSGGDTGELFF
J gene: TRBJ1-1; V gene: TRBV7-9; D gene: NA; clone size: NA; CDR3 DNA: TGTGCCAGCCTCAGACCAGGAGGTACTGAAGCTTTCTTT; CDR3 protein: CASLRPGGTEAFF
J gene: TRBJ2-3; V gene: TRBV2; D gene: NA; clone size: NA; CDR3 DNA: TGTGCCAGCAGTGAAGCGTGGGGGGGCACAGATACGCAGTATTTT; CDR3 protein: CASSEAWGGTDTQYF
J gene: TRBJ2-1; V gene: TRBV6-5; D gene: TRBD2; clone size: few; CDR3 DNA: TGTGCCAGCAGGGGACTAGGGGCCAATGAGCAGTTCTTC; CDR3 protein: CASRGLGANEQFF
J gene: TRBJ2-3; V gene: TRBV4-2; D gene: NA; clone size: NA; CDR3 DNA: TGTGCCAGCAGCCAAGATGCTAGGGGCATCAAAGGGGACACAGATACGCAGTATTTT; CDR3 protein: CASSQDARGIKGDTDTQYF
J gene: TRBJ2-2; V gene: TRBV4-2; D gene: TRBD2; clone size: NA; CDR3 DNA: TGTGCCAGCAGCCCTGGGACTAGCGGGAGCGCCACCACCGGGGAGCTGTTTTTT; CDR3 protein: CASSPGTSGSATTGELFF
J gene: TRBJ1-3; V gene: TRBV12-5; D gene: TRBD1; clone size: NA; CDR3 DNA: TGTGCTAGTGGTGAGACAGGGACTTCTGGAAACACCATATATTTT; CDR3 protein: CASGETGTSGNTIYF
J gene: TRBJ2-7; V gene: TRBV4-1; D gene: NA; clone size: NA; CDR3 DNA: TGCGCCAGCAGCCAAGGGGGGCAGGGCTACGAGCAGTACTTC; CDR3 protein: CASSQGGQGYEQYF
J gene: TRBJ1-5; V gene: TRBV28; D gene: NA; clone size: NA; CDR3 DNA: TGTGCCAGCAGTTTTAAGGGTCCGCGGGGGGCAGGGCAGCCCCAGCATTTT; CDR3 protein: CASSFKGPRGAGQPQHF
J gene: TRBJ1-1; V gene: TRBV15; D gene: NA; clone size: NA; CDR3 DNA: TGTGCCACCAGCAGAGATTGGGGGGGCGCGAACACTGAAGCTTTCTTT; CDR3 protein: CATSRDWGGANTEAFF
J gene: TRBJ2-1; V gene: TRBV7-9; D gene: TRBD2; clone size: NA; CDR3 DNA: TGTGCCAGCAGCGTTTTTCGGGGCGGGAGGGGGTCCTACAATGAGCAGTTCTTC; CDR3 protein: CASSVFRGGRGSYNEQFF
J gene: TRBJ2-7; V gene: TRBV7-9; D gene: TRBD1; clone size: NA; CDR3 DNA: TGTGCCAGCCTGGGACAGGGCTACGAGCAGTACTTC; CDR3 protein: CASLGQGYEQYF
J gene: TRBJ1-1; V gene: TRBV9; D gene: TRBD1; clone size: NA; CDR3 DNA: TGTGCCAGCAGCGCCGGACAGGGGATTAGCACTGAAGCTTTCTTT; CDR3 protein: CASSAGQGISTEAFF
J gene: TRBJ1-1; V gene: TRBV11-1; D gene: TRBD1; clone size: NA; CDR3 DNA: TGTGCCAGCAGCCCTCCGACAGGGGTTAACACTGAAGCTTTCTTT; CDR3 protein: CASSPPTGVNTEAFF
J gene: TRBJ2-2; V gene: TRBV30; D gene: NA; clone size: NA; CDR3 DNA: TGTGCCTGGAGCACAGGGACCGGGGAGCTGTTTTTT; CDR3 protein: CAWSTGTGELFF
J gene: TRBJ1-5; V gene: TRBV27; D gene: NA; clone size: NA; CDR3 DNA: TGTGCCAGCAGTGCCGGGACAAGCAATCAGCCCCAGCATTTT; CDR3 protein: CASSAGTSNQPQHF
J gene: TRBJ2-1; V gene: TRBV7-6; D gene: TRBD2; clone size: NA; CDR3 DNA: TGTGCCAGCAGCTTAGCCACTAGCGGGAGTAAAAATGAGCAGTTCTTC; CDR3 protein: CASSLATSGSKNEQFF
J gene: TRBJ2-7; V gene: TRBV16; D gene: NA; clone size: NA; CDR3 DNA: TGTGCCAGCAGCCAATCGCAGGGGCCGTCCTACGAGCAGTACTTC; CDR3 protein: CASSQSQGPSYEQYF
J gene: TRBJ2-1; V gene: TRBV4-1; D gene: TRBD2; clone size: NA; CDR3 DNA: TGCGCCAGCAGCCCTAGCGGAAGAAACAATGAGCAGTTCTTC; CDR3 protein: CASSPSGRNNEQFF
J gene: TRBJ2-1; V gene: TRBV7-9; D gene: NA; clone size: few; CDR3 DNA: TGTGCCAGCAGCTTAGCGAGGGGACAAGAGCAGTTCTTC; CDR3 protein: CASSLARGQEQFF
J gene: TRBJ2-7; V gene: TRBV6-6; D gene: NA; clone size: NA; CDR3 DNA: TGTGCCAGCAGTTCTAAACCGGGACACACCTACGAGCAGTACTTC; CDR3 protein: CASSSKPGHTYEQYF
J gene: TRBJ1-4; V gene: TRBV5-1; D gene: NA; clone size: NA; CDR3 DNA: TGCGCCAGCAGCTTGGTTAGCACAGCCATTAGGGGAAAACTGTTTTTT; CDR3 protein: CASSLVSTAIRGKLFF
J gene: TRBJ2-7; V gene: TRBV19; D gene: NA; clone size: NA; CDR3 DNA: TGTGCCAGTAGTGGAGACAGGTGGTCCGGTTTCGAGCAGTACTTC; CDR3 protein: CASSGDRWSGFEQYF
J gene: TRBJ2-2; V gene: TRBV28; D gene: TRBD2; clone size: few; CDR3 DNA: TGTGCCAGCAGTTCCTGGACTAGCGGTAACACCGGGGAGCTGTTTTTT; CDR3 protein: CASSSWTSGNTGELFF
J gene: TRBJ2-1; V gene: TRBV7-7; D gene: NA; clone size: NA; CDR3 DNA: TGTGCCAGCAGCACCCAAGAAACTTCCCATTACAATGAGCAGTTCTTC; CDR3 protein: CASSTQETSHYNEQFF
J gene: TRBJ2-2; V gene: TRBV4-2; D gene: NA; clone size: few; CDR3 DNA: TGTGCCAGCAGCCAAGGCGTCAGGGGACAGAACACCGGGGAGCTGTTTTTT; CDR3 protein: CASSQGVRGQNTGELFF
J gene: TRBJ1-5; V gene: TRBV4-1; D gene: TRBD1; clone size: once; CDR3 DNA: TGCGCCAGCAGTCTTGGACAGGGGGGCCAGCCCCAGCATTTT; CDR3 protein: CASSLGQGGQPQHF
J gene: TRBJ2-3; V gene: TRBV6-4; D gene: NA; clone size: NA; CDR3 DNA: TGTGCCAGCAGTGGGTCAGCGGGCAGCACAGATACGCAGTATTTT; CDR3 protein: CASSGSAGSTDTQYF
J gene: TRBJ2-7; V gene: TRBV19; D gene: TRBD1; clone size: once; CDR3 DNA: TGTGCCAGTAGTATGGGACAGGGTCTAGACTACGAGCAGTACTTC; CDR3 protein: CASSMGQGLDYEQYF
J gene: TRBJ2-7; V gene: TRBV10-3; D gene: TRBD1; clone size: NA; CDR3 DNA: TGTGCCATCGGGGACAGTAACTCCTACGAGCAGTACTTC; CDR3 protein: CAIGDSNSYEQYF
J gene: TRBJ2-5; V gene: TRBV15; D gene: TRBD2; clone size: NA; CDR3 DNA: TGTGCCACCAGCAGAGTGGCGGGGGGGGGAGAGACCCAGTACTTC; CDR3 protein: CATSRVAGGGETQYF
J gene: TRBJ2-1; V gene: TRBV9; D gene: NA; clone size: NA; CDR3 DNA: TGTGCCAGCAGCGACAGTCCGGGGTTAACTAGGGCCAACAATGAGCAGTTCTTC; CDR3 protein: CASSDSPGLTRANNEQFF